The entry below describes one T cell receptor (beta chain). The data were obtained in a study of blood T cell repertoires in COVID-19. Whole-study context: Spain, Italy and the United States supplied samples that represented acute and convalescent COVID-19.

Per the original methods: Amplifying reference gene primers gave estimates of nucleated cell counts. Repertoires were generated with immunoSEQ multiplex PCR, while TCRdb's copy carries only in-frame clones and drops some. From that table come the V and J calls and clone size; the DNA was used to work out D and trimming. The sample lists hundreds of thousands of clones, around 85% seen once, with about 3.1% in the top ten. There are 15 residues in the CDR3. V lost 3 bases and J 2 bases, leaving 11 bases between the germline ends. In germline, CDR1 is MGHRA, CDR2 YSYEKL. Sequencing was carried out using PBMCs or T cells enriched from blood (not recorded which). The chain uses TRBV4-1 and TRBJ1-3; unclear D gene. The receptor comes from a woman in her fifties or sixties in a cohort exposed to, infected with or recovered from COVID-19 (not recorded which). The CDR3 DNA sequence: TGCGCCAGCAGCCAGGAGGAGGGCCCTGGAAACACCATATATTTT. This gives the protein CASSQEEGPGNTIYF.